This TCR beta chain was found in a study of technical replicates of blood from a few donors (TCRdb year 2017). This clone was seen a handful of times. Its antigen has not been determined. It has no much larger one-base neighbor in the sample; base qualities were not kept. Receptor amplification or capture employed the immunoSEQ multiplex PCR assay. TCRdb stores this immuneACCESS table with in-frame sequences only. Part of the clones is absent; in the studies checked, under half of the shortfall reflects unresolved V genes, and no reason is known for the rest. This sample lists 60,000 to 75,000 clones; about 86% were detected once. The ten largest account for more than 4% of the sample. Sequencing was done on a sample of PBMCs. The TCR was taken from a human donor in good health. Some clones in this sample may be carry-over from other donors' samples.

The CDR3 is CASSVGRGSGGAYTDTQYF. The DNA sequence is TGTGCCAGCAGCGTAGGAAGGGGGTCGGGAGGAGCCTACACAGATACGCAGTATTTT. This sequence uses TRBV9 and TRBJ2-3; TRBD2 is a possible D gene, resting on 7 matching bases. Between the V and J ends, shortened by 0 bases and 2 bases respectively, the junction contains 22 bases. The CDR3 numbers 19 residues from cysteine through phenylalanine. Only the CDR3 region is kept as DNA, spanning 57 bases read in frame from base 1. Looking up the germline V gene yields CDR1 SGDLS and CDR2 YYNGEE.